Below are 13 T cell receptor beta chains sequenced from a single sample in a study of patients and donors after allogeneic stem cell transplantation (dated by TCRdb to about 2020). Library preparation used RT-PCR. This sample was sequenced with a NextSeq 550. Starting from the raw public reads, TCRdb applied fastp trimming at Q25, assembled clones with MiXCR and retained in-frame beta chains. Rows merge per CDR3 protein into single entries with the most common DNA and genes. The sample table shows hundreds of thousands of distinct CDR3 sequences, and 16% are seen once. The ten top clones hold roughly 7% of the sample. Sequencing was performed on blood, either unsorted or a sorted T cell fraction (not recorded which). These receptors were collected from a human donor who was either an allogeneic HSCT recipient or a stem cell or donor lymphocyte infusion donor (not recorded which). It is not recorded whose cells these are; they may come from a transplant donor.

This sequence joins TRBV25-1 and TRBJ2-3; no clear D. Germline V gene sequence: CDR1 MGHDK, CDR2 SYGVNS. The germline V and J ends were trimmed by 4 bases and 3 bases, with 14 bases remaining between them. The CDR3 length is 15 residues. The CDR3 region has the DNA TGTGCCAGCAGTGGTGATGTGAAGGGAACAGATACGCAGTATTTT. This codes for CASSGDVKGTDTQYF.

In its sample, this clonotype was seen a few times. The chain employs TRBV27 and TRBJ2-7, with 11 bases matching TRBD2. Trimming cost V 8 bases and J 3 bases; bases outside gene matches: 9. CDR3 length: 15 residues. CDR1 and CDR2 from the germline V gene are MNHEY and SMNVEV (reference sequence). Here the CDR3 reads CASFDLAGGRYEQYF. The CDR3 region has the DNA TGTGCCAGCTTCGACCTAGCGGGAGGCCGCTACGAGCAGTACTTC.

The table lists this clonotype with many counts. J is TRBJ2-2 and V is TRBV3-1; tentative D call: TRBD2 (5 bases). The CDR3 extends over 16 amino acids. CDR1 LGHDT and CDR2 YNNKEL come from the germline V gene (reference sequence). V was trimmed by 0 bases and J by 5 bases, leaving 13 bases between them. The CDR3 DNA follows: TGTGCCAGCAGCCAAGATGAGGTAGCGTGGACCGGGGAGCTGTTTTTT. Residues: CASSQDEVAWTGELFF. Full variable domain (missing parts from reference TRBV3-1 and TRBJ2-2): DTAVSQTPKYLVTQMGNDKSIKCEQNLGHDTMYWYKQDSKKFLKIMFSYNNKELIINETVPNRFSPKSPDKAHLNLHINSLELGDSAVYFCASSQDEVAWTGELFFGEGSRLTVL.

The chain couples TRBV20-1 to TRBJ2-1; 7 nucleotides agree with TRBD2. With V trimmed by 5 bases and J by 8 bases, 6 bases remained unmatched. The CDR3 is 12 amino acids. Germline V gene sequence: CDR1 DFQATT, CDR2 SNEGSKA (reference sequence). CDR3 nucleotide sequence: TGCAGTGCTGTGGGGGGGAAACATGAGCAGTTCTTC. Protein: CSAVGGKHEQFF.

The gene calls are TRBV10-3 and TRBJ1-1, with unresolved D. This CDR3 has 15 amino acids. Germline CDR1 reads ENHRY; CDR2 reads SYGVKD. V was trimmed by 2 bases and J by 6 bases, leaving 16 bases between them. The DNA of the CDR3 is TGTGCCATCAGTGAGACCCCGGTGCGGCGCCCTGAAGCTTTCTTT. Translation: CAISETPVRRPEAFF.

At least ten counts were recorded for this clonotype. CDR3 loop: CATHRTGGSGELFF. The CDR3 nucleotides are TGTGCCACCCACCGGACAGGGGGCTCCGGGGAGCTGTTTTTT. J is TRBJ2-2 and V is TRBV24-1; TRBD1 agrees at 11 bases. Germline V gene sequence: CDR1 KGHDR, CDR2 SFDVKD. The CDR3 runs to 14 residues. J gave up 6 bases and V 9 bases, and 5 bases lay outside the gene matches.

The CDR3 DNA follows: TGTGCCAGCAGCCCGCTAGGGACTAGCGGGGGGGCTACCTACGAGCAGTACTTC. The encoded protein is CASSPLGTSGGATYEQYF. This chain connects TRBV4-2 to TRBJ2-7; 16 bases are shared with TRBD2. The CDR3 consists of 18 residues. V shed 4 bases and J 2 bases; nucleotides not matched to a gene: 8. Germline loops: CDR1 LGHNA, CDR2 YNFKEQ.

This clonotype was seen only a few times. The genes are TRBV20-1 and TRBJ2-5; 7 positions agree with TRBD2. Per the germline V gene, CDR1 is DFQATT and CDR2 is SNEGSKA (reference sequence). This CDR3 is 13 amino acids long. Unmatched junction bases numbered 8, after V lost 5 bases and J lost 5 bases. The CDR3 nucleotides are TGCAGTGCTTCCTCGCCCGGGGGGGAGACCCAGTACTTC. It encodes CSASSPGGETQYF.

In its sample, this clonotype was seen a few times. The chain carries TRBV7-9 and TRBJ2-3; 10 bases are a match to TRBD1. After removal of 5 bases from V and 2 bases from J, the junction contained 7 bases not matched to a gene. The CDR3 extends over 16 amino acids. Germline loops: CDR1 SEHNR, CDR2 FQNEAQ (reference sequence). The CDR3 sequence is CASSHPGQGYTDTQYF. The CDR3 coding sequence is TGTGCCAGCAGCCATCCGGGACAGGGGTACACAGATACGCAGTATTTT.

This clonotype has more than one count but fewer than ten. The genes are TRBV20-1 and TRBJ2-1, with unresolved D. V lost 2 bases, J lost 8 bases, and 10 bases lay in between. The germline CDR1 and CDR2 sequences are DFQATT and SNEGSKA (reference sequence). The CDR3 totals 12 residues. CDR3 sequence: CSARISLHEQFF. The CDR3 DNA reads TGCAGTGCTAGAATTAGCCTGCATGAGCAGTTCTTC.

This clonotype was detected many times. The CDR3 sequence is CASSSRSEAFF. CDR3 bases: TGTGCCAGCAGTTCTCGAAGTGAAGCTTTCTTT. The chain combines TRBV12-3 or TRBV12-4 with TRBJ1-1; no firm D call. The CDR3 is 11 amino acids. V gave up 4 bases and J gave up 7 bases, with 7 bases separating them.

The J gene is TRBJ2-3, the V gene TRBV7-9; D is uncertain. CDR3 length: 15 amino acids. Germline CDR1 reads SEHNR; CDR2 reads FQNEAQ (reference sequence). Trimming cost V 4 bases and J 0 bases, with 11 bases left between them. The CDR3 here is CASSSPGSSTDTQYF. The CDR3 DNA reads TGTGCCAGCAGCTCCCCAGGTTCCAGCACAGATACGCAGTATTTT.

This clonotype has just a few counts. At one of its ends the junction is not consistent with the germline gene, which may arise from a read error. The chain joins TRBV5-1 to TRBJ1-1, with a possible D match to TRBD1 (5 bases). Germline lookup yields CDR1 SGHRS and CDR2 YFSETQ. The CDR3 consists of 13 residues. The CDR3 nucleotides read TGCGTCAGCAGCTTGGCCGCAGGGACTGAAGCTTTCTTT. It codes for CVSSLAAGTEAFF.